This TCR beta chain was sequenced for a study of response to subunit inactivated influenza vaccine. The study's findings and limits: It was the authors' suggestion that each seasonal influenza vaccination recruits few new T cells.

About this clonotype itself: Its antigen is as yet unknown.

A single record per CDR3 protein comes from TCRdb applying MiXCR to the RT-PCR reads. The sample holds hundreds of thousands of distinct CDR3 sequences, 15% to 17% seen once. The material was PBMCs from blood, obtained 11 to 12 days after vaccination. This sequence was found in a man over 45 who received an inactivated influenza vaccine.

Here the CDR3 reads CASTGNSYNEQFF. The DNA for the CDR3 is TGTGCCAGCACCGGTAACTCCTACAATGAGCAGTTCTTC. This sequence joins TRBV7-9 and TRBJ2-1; D ambiguous. The CDR3 runs to 13 residues. The ends were cut back, 7 bases at V and 0 bases at J, with 7 bases in the middle. Germline V lookup: CDR1 SEHNR, CDR2 FQNEAQ (reference sequence).